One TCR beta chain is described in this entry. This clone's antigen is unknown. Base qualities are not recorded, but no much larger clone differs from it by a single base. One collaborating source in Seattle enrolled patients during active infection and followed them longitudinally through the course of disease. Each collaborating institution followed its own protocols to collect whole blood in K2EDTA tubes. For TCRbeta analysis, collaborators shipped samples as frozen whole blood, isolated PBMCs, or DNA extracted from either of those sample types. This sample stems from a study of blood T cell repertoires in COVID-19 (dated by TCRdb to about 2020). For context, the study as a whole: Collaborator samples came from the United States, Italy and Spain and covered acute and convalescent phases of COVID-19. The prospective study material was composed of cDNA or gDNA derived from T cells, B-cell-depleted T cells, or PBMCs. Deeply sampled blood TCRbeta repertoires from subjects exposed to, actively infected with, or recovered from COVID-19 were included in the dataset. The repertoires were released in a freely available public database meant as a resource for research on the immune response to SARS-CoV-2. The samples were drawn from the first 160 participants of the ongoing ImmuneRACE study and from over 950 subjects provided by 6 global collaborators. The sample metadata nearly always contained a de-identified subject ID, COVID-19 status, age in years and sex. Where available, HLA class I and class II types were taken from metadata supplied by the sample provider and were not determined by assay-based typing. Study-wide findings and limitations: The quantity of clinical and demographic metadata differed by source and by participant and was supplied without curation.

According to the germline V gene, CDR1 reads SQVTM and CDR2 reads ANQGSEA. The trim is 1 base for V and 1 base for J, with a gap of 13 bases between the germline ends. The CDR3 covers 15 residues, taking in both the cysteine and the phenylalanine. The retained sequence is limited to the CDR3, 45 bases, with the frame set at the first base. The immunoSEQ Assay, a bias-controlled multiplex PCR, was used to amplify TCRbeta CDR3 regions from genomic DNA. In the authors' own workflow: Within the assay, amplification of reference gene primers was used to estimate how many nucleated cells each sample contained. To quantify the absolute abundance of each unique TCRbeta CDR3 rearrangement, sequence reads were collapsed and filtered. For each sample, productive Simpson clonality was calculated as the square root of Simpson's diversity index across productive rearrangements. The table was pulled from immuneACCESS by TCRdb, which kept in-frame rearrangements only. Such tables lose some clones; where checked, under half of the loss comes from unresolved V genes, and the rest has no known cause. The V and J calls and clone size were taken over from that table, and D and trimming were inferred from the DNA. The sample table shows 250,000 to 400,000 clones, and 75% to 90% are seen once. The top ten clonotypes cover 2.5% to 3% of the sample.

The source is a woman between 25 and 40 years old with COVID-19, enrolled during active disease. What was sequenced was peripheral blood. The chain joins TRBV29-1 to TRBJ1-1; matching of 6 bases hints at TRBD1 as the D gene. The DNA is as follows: TGCAGCGTTGAAGCTCTGGACAGCTGGAACACTGAAGCTTTCTTT. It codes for CSVEALDSWNTEAFF.